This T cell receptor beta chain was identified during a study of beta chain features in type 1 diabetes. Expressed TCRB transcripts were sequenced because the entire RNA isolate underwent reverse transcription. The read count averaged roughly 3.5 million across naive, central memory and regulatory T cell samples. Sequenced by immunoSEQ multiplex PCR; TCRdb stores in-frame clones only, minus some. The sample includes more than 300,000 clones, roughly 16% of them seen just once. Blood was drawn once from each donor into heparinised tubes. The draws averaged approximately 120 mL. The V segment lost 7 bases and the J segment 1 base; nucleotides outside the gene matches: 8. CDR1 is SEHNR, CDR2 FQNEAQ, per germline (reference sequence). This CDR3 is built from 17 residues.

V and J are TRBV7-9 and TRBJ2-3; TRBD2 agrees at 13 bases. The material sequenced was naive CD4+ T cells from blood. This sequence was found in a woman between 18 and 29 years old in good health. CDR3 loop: CASTRTSGSRGTDTQYF. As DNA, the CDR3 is TGTGCCAGCACGAGGACTAGCGGGAGCCGCGGCACAGATACGCAGTATTTT.